The 31 T cell receptor beta chains in this list originate from one sample, sequenced in a study of PD-L1 blockade in urothelial cancer. The method was immunoSEQ multiplex PCR; TCRdb's version includes in-frame clones alone and lacks a portion of them. There are approximately 50,000 clones in the sample; 70% to 90% occur only once, and approximately 7.1% lies in the top ten. The material was PBMCs, obtained around atezolizumab (anti-PD-L1) treatment. The source of these receptors is a man aged 55 to 70 with urothelial cancer.

This chain links TRBV28 with TRBJ1-2, with 8 bases identical to TRBD1. The germline V gene has CDR1 MDHEN and CDR2 SYDVKM. The CDR3 contains 15 residues. The V and J ends lost 2 bases and 6 bases, in that order; junction bases with no gene match: 8. The CDR3 coding sequence is TGTGCCAGCAGTTTACTTCCAGGACAGGGCCATGGCTACACCTTC. The encoded protein is CASSLLPGQGHGYTF.

V is TRBV28 and J is TRBJ1-3, with D uncertain. With 6 bases removed from V and 1 base from J, the gap between germline ends came to 10 bases. CDR1 and CDR2 from the germline V gene are MDHEN and SYDVKM. The length of the CDR3 is 14 residues. The CDR3 DNA is TGTGCCAGCAGGGCGCGGTTTTCTGGAAACACCATATATTTT. Translation: CASRARFSGNTIYF.

The chain combines TRBV5-1 with TRBJ2-2, with TRBD1 matching 8 bases. CDR3 length: 15 residues. The germline CDR1 and CDR2 sequences are SGHRS and YFSETQ. J lost 4 bases, V lost 0 bases, and 2 bases had no gene match. CDR3 sequence (DNA): TGCGCCAGCAGCTTGGCGACAGGGGTCACCGGGGAGCTGTTTTTT. The encoded protein is CASSLATGVTGELFF.

In DNA, the CDR3 is TGTGCCAGCAGCTTACGTTGGAGATTTGGGACTAGCAACACCGGGGAGCTGTTTTTT. It codes for CASSLRWRFGTSNTGELFF. This chain joins TRBV11-1 and TRBJ2-2, with 9 bases that match TRBD2. V was clipped by 2 bases and J by 2 bases; unmatched bases: 12. In germline, CDR1 is SGHAT, CDR2 FQDESV (reference sequence). The CDR3 has 19 residues.

The chain recombines TRBV7-2 with TRBJ2-5; weak D call: TRBD2 (7 bases). V lost 2 bases, J lost 2 bases, and 12 bases lay in between. This CDR3 region has 15 residues. Germline CDR1 and CDR2: SGHTA and FQGNSA. The CDR3 spells CASSLRGGTQETQYF. The CDR3 DNA reads TGTGCCAGCAGCTTACGCGGGGGCACACAAGAGACCCAGTACTTC.

This clone was seen just once. The chain carries TRBV19 and TRBJ2-7; TRBD1 matches at 9 bases. The CDR3 has 14 residues. J was trimmed by 2 bases and V by 5 bases; bases with no gene match: 4. The V gene's germline CDR1 is LNHDA and CDR2 SQIVND (reference sequence). As DNA, the CDR3 is TGTGCCAGTAGTTTGGACAGGGGCGCCTACGAGCAGTACTTC. Translated, it gives CASSLDRGAYEQYF.

This rearrangement joins TRBV11-2 to TRBJ1-1; no firm D call. The CDR3 is made up of 15 amino acids. CDR1 is SGHAT and CDR2 is FQNNGV in the germline V gene. The germline V and J ends were trimmed by 2 bases and 4 bases, with 14 bases remaining between them. CDR3 in amino acids: CASSLRGVEGTEAFF. Here the CDR3 DNA reads TGTGCCAGCAGCTTACGTGGGGTCGAGGGCACTGAAGCTTTCTTT.

This clone is a singleton in its sample. The chain couples TRBV2 to TRBJ1-1; 9 positions match TRBD1. Looked up from germline, CDR1 is SNHLY and CDR2 is FYNNEI. V was clipped by 5 bases and J by 6 bases; unmatched bases: 10. This CDR3 is built from 15 residues. CDR3 sequence (DNA): TGTGCCAGCAGTACTAACAGGGGGCAGGGGGCTGAAGCTTTCTTT. Encoded protein: CASSTNRGQGAEAFF. The variable domain in full, with the rest retrieved from reference TRBV2 and TRBJ1-1, is EPEVTQTPSHQVTQMGQEVILRCVPISNHLYFYWYRQILGQKVEFLVSFYNNEISEKSEIFDDQFSVERPDGSNFTLKIRSTKLEDSAMYFCASSTNRGQGAEAFFGQGTRLTVV.

The chain is built from TRBV7-2 and TRBJ2-3; D gene ambiguous. The V gene lost 1 base and the J gene lost 2 bases, with 7 bases spanning the gap. The germline gives CDR1 SGHTA, CDR2 FQGNSA. The CDR3 consists of 14 residues. CDR3: CASSLVLYTDTQYF. The CDR3 DNA is TGTGCCAGCAGCTTAGTACTGTACACAGATACGCAGTATTTT. The whole variable domain, remainder taken from reference TRBV7-2 and TRBJ2-3, is GAGVSQSPSNKVTEKGKDVELRCDPISGHTALYWYRQSLGQGLEFLIYFQGNSAPDKSGLPSDRFSAERTGGSVSTLTIQRTQQEDSAVYLCASSLVLYTDTQYFGPGTRLTVL.

This clone has just a few counts. J is TRBJ1-2 and V is TRBV6-5; TRBD1 might be the D (5 bases). There are 15 residues in the CDR3. Per the germline V gene, CDR1 is MNHEY and CDR2 is SVGAGI. V lost 3 bases and J lost 4, with 15 bases in between. The CDR3 loop reads CASSYEGRGTYGYTF. The CDR3, as DNA: TGTGCCAGCAGTTATGAGGGGCGGGGTACCTATGGCTACACCTTC.

This clone was found a few times. The CDR3 spells CASRGDRGGSYEQYF. Written as DNA, the CDR3 is TGTGCCAGCAGAGGAGACAGGGGCGGATCCTACGAGCAGTACTTC. J is TRBJ2-7 and V is TRBV28; 8 bases are shared with TRBD1. Germline CDR1 reads MDHEN; CDR2 reads SYDVKM. Trimming took 6 bases from V and 1 from J; bases not matched to a gene: 8. There are 15 residues in the CDR3.

V and J are TRBV7-2 and TRBJ2-5; 9 bases are a match to TRBD2. The V segment lost 5 bases and the J segment 2 bases; nucleotides outside the gene matches: 9. Germline CDR1 reads SGHTA; CDR2 reads FQGNSA. The CDR3 contains 16 residues. CDR3 sequence (DNA): TGTGCCAGCAGCCCTGGACTAGCGAACCGTCAAGAGACCCAGTACTTC. This translates into CASSPGLANRQETQYF.

The chain is built from TRBV28 and TRBJ2-7; TRBD1 is a possible D gene (5 bases). CDR3 length equals 14 residues. The germline V and J ends were trimmed by 5 bases and 0 bases, with 11 bases remaining between them. Germline values: CDR1 MDHEN, CDR2 SYDVKM. The CDR3: CASSRTPGSYEQYF. CDR3 nucleotides: TGTGCCAGCAGTCGGACACCCGGCTCCTACGAGCAGTACTTC.

The chain carries TRBV5-1 and TRBJ1-4, with D tentatively TRBD1 (5 bases). Germline CDR1 reads SGHRS; CDR2 reads YFSETQ. The CDR3 has 18 amino acids. Trimming shortened V by 1 base and J by 0 bases, and 16 bases separated the two germline ends. CDR3 sequence (DNA): TGCGCCAGCAGCTTGTTTTCAGGGTCGGATGCAACTAATGAAAAACTGTTTTTT. Amino acids: CASSLFSGSDATNEKLFF.

The chain couples TRBV6-1 to TRBJ1-6, with 8 nucleotides matching TRBD1. The V gene's germline CDR1 is MNHNS and CDR2 SASEGT. V lost 4 bases, J lost 1 base, and 6 bases stayed unmatched. The CDR3 spans 17 residues. The CDR3 region has the DNA TGTGCCAGCAGTGGGTATTGGGACAGGTCCTATAATTCACCCCTCCACTTT. It translates to CASSGYWDRSYNSPLHF.

This clone was counted a few times. This chain joins TRBV6-5 and TRBJ2-7, with 12 bases matching TRBD1. The germline V gene has CDR1 MNHEY and CDR2 SVGAGI. The CDR3 is 15 amino acids. Germline trimming cut 6 bases from V and 6 bases from J; bases unmatched to any gene: 9. The CDR3 is CASRRTGTGGLEQYF. As DNA, the CDR3 is TGTGCCAGCAGGCGTACCGGGACAGGGGGCCTCGAGCAGTACTTC.

The V gene is TRBV25-1, the J gene TRBJ2-5; TRBD2 aligns across 11 bases. CDR1 and CDR2 (germline): MGHDK, SYGVNS. The CDR3 totals 16 residues. Unmatched junction bases numbered 6, after V lost 1 base and J lost 5 bases. The CDR3 DNA reads TGTGCCAGCAGTGAATTCTTAGCGGGGGGGCGCGAGACCCAGTACTTC. Encoded protein: CASSEFLAGGRETQYF.

The J gene is TRBJ2-7, the V gene TRBV19; D remains unclear. V shed 6 bases and J shed 1 base, with 7 bases lying between them. Germline CDR1 reads LNHDA; CDR2 reads SQIVND (reference sequence). This CDR3 spans 12 amino acids. In nucleotides, the CDR3 is TGTGCCAGTAGGGGCAGTTCCTACGAGCAGTACTTC. This encodes CASRGSSYEQYF.

The gene calls are TRBV11-2 and TRBJ2-7, with TRBD2 matching over 7 bases. The CDR3 runs to 12 residues. Germline CDR1 SGHAT, CDR2 FQNNGV. Trimming took 6 bases from V and 6 from J; bases not matched to a gene: 5. In nucleotides, the CDR3 is TGTGCCAGCAGTCCAGGACTAGGCGAGCAGTACTTC. This gives the protein CASSPGLGEQYF. Using reference TRBV11-2 and TRBJ2-7 for the parts outside the CDR3, the full variable domain is EAGVAQSPRYKIIEKRQSVAFWCNPISGHATLYWYQQILGQGPKLLIQFQNNGVVDDSQLPKDRFSAERLKGVDSTLKIQPAKLEDSAVYLCASSPGLGEQYFGPGTRLTVT.

The chain uses TRBV19 and TRBJ2-2, with 10 bases fitting TRBD2. This CDR3 region has 16 residues. CDR1 LNHDA and CDR2 SQIVND come from the germline V gene (reference sequence). With 7 bases clipped from V and 7 bases from J, the junction kept 12 bases outside the gene matches. The CDR3: CASMTLAGGAIGELFF. The CDR3 DNA reads TGTGCCAGTATGACCTTAGCGGGGGGCGCAATCGGGGAGCTGTTTTTT.

The rearrangement links TRBV11-2 to TRBJ1-2, with no clear D. The CDR3 loop spans 14 amino acids. Germline lookup yields CDR1 SGHAT and CDR2 FQNNGV. Trimming left V 2 bases short and J 3 bases short, with 10 bases between. The CDR3 is CASSLNQVDYGYTF. The CDR3 region has the DNA TGTGCCAGCAGCTTAAACCAGGTTGACTATGGCTACACCTTC.

This sequence joins TRBV30 and TRBJ1-5, with 9 positions matching TRBD1. V gave up 6 bases and J gave up 4 bases; unmatched junction bases: 13. Looked up from germline, CDR1 is GTSNPN and CDR2 is SVGIG (reference sequence). The CDR3 has 16 amino acids. The CDR3 nucleotides read TGTGCCTGCCAGACCCGGGACAGGGTCCAAAATCAGCCCCAGCATTTT. It codes for CACQTRDRVQNQPQHF.

The chain links TRBV7-2 to TRBJ1-2, with 9 bases identical to TRBD1. The CDR3 sequence is 15 residues long. The V gene end was trimmed by 5 bases and the J gene end by 4 bases; junction bases not matched to a gene: 8. Germline V gene sequence: CDR1 SGHTA, CDR2 FQGNSA. CDR3 region: CASSEQGAPGYGYTF. CDR3 DNA sequence: TGTGCCAGCAGCGAACAGGGGGCGCCAGGCTATGGCTACACCTTC.

This chain uses TRBV5-4 with TRBJ2-2; 7 bases map to TRBD1. Germline values: CDR1 SGHNT, CDR2 YYREEE (reference sequence). The junction had 7 bases not matched to a gene; V was cut back by 2 bases and J by 6 bases. This CDR3 has 15 residues. The CDR3 spells CASSLRGGLAGELFF. The CDR3 bases are TGTGCCAGCAGCTTACGAGGGGGCTTAGCCGGGGAGCTGTTTTTT.

This chain uses TRBV7-3 with TRBJ1-1, with D perhaps matching TRBD1 (5 bases). CDR1 is SGHTA, CDR2 FQGTGA, per germline. The CDR3 extends over 13 amino acids. V was clipped by 2 bases and J by 1 base, with 5 bases between them. CDR3 bases: TGTGCCAGCAGCTTAGGACAGAACACTGAAGCTTTCTTT. This sequence encodes CASSLGQNTEAFF. Supplemented by reference TRBV7-3 and TRBJ1-1, the full variable domain reads GAGVSQTPSNKVTEKGKYVELRCDPISGHTALYWYRQSLGQGPEFLIYFQGTGAADDSGLPNDRFFAVRPEGSVSTLKIQRTERGDSAVYLCASSLGQNTEAFFGQGTRLTVV.

The V and J genes are TRBV5-1 and TRBJ2-7, with a weak D call TRBD1 (6 bases). The ends were cut back, 3 bases at V and 1 base at J, with 23 bases in the middle. Germline V gene data show CDR1 as SGHRS and CDR2 as YFSETQ. The CDR3 sequence is 18 residues long. The CDR3 region is CASSSERDKMAFSYEQYF. The CDR3 DNA sequence: TGCGCCAGCAGCTCGGAAAGGGACAAAATGGCGTTTTCCTACGAGCAGTACTTC.

The gene calls are TRBV19 and TRBJ1-2; D not certain. The CDR3 totals 15 residues. Trimming pared 1 base from V and 0 bases from J, leaving 9 bases between. Germline V gives CDR1 LNHDA, CDR2 SQIVND (reference sequence). CDR3 coding DNA: TGTGCCAGTAGTATAGTAGGCGGATCTAACTATGGCTACACCTTC. It translates to CASSIVGGSNYGYTF.

J is TRBJ1-5 and V is TRBV29-1, with 9 bases that match TRBD1. V was clipped by 6 bases and J by 3 bases; unmatched bases: 3. This CDR3 has 13 amino acids. The germline gives CDR1 SQVTM, CDR2 ANQGSEA. This CDR3 reads CSVGTGNNQPQHF. The DNA of the CDR3 is TGCAGCGTAGGGACAGGGAACAATCAGCCCCAGCATTTT.

The chain joins TRBV2 to TRBJ1-1; 11 bases fit TRBD1. CDR1 and CDR2 (germline): SNHLY, FYNNEI. With V trimmed by 3 bases and J by 4 bases, 4 bases remained unmatched. The CDR3 runs to 15 residues. CDR3 bases: TGTGCCAGCAGTGACAGGACAGGGGGCATCACTGAAGCTTTCTTT. It yields the protein CASSDRTGGITEAFF.

The chain employs TRBV10-1 and TRBJ2-3; 7 bases map to TRBD1. The germline CDR1 and CDR2 sequences are WNHNN and SYGVQD (reference sequence). The CDR3 has 16 amino acids. With 2 bases clipped from V and 0 bases from J, the junction kept 5 bases outside the gene matches. The CDR3 sequence: CASSELMGQSTDTQYF. CDR3 sequence (DNA): TGCGCCAGCAGTGAGCTCATGGGACAGAGCACAGATACGCAGTATTTT.

The V gene is TRBV7-2, the J gene TRBJ2-1; 7 bases match TRBD1. The V gene's germline CDR1 is SGHTA and CDR2 FQGNSA. The CDR3 has 16 amino acids. V gave up 7 bases and J gave up 6 bases; unmatched junction bases: 15. The CDR3 protein is CASTKRTGGPLNEQFF. CDR3 bases: TGTGCCAGCACCAAACGGACAGGAGGTCCCCTCAATGAGCAGTTCTTC.